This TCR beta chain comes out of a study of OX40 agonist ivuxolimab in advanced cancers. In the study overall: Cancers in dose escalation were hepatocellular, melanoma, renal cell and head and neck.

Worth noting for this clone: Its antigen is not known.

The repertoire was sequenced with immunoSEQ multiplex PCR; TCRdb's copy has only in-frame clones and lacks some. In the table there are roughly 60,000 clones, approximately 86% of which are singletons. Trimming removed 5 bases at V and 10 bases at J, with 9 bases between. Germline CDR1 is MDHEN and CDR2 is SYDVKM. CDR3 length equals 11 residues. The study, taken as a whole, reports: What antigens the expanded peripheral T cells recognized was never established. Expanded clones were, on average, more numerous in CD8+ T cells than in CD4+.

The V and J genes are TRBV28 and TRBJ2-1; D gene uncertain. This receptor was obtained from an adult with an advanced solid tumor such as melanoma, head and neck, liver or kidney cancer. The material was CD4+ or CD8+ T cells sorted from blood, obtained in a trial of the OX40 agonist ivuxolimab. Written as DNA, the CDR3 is TGTGCCAGCAGTAGTTCGTGGGAGCAGTTCTTC. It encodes CASSSSWEQFF. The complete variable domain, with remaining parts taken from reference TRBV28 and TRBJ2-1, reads DVKVTQSSRYLVKRTGEKVFLECVQDMDHENMFWYRQDPGLGLRLIYFSYDVKMKEKGDIPEGYSVSREKKERFSLILESASTNQTSMYLCASSSSWEQFFGPGTRLTVL.